The clone carrying this TCR beta chain was counted between two and nine times. Authors' processing steps: Estimation of nucleated cell counts relied on the amplification of reference gene primers. Sequencing was performed with immunoSEQ multiplex PCR; in TCRdb, only in-frame clones are kept and a portion is missing. V and J calls and clone size follow that table, whereas D and trimming were derived from the DNA. The data contain some 330,000 clones, around 86% of them singletons. This sample was included in a study of blood T cell repertoires in COVID-19. Living in under 30 US areas, the participants were between 18 and 89 years of age. There are 15 residues in the CDR3. V was cut by 4 bases and J by 4 bases, with 17 bases left in between. Germline lookup yields CDR1 SGHDT and CDR2 YYEEEE.

Sample: PBMCs or T cells enriched from blood (not recorded which). V usage is TRBV5-6 and J usage is TRBJ1-2; weak D call: TRBD1 (5 bases). This sequence originates from a man aged 25-45 years who had recovered from COVID-19. The CDR3 DNA sequence: TGTGCCAGCAGCAGCTTGCCCCTAACAGGCTATGGCTACACCTTC. It is translated as CASSSLPLTGYGYTF.